This T cell receptor (beta chain) was sequenced for a study of T cells in Graves' hyperthyroidism and ophthalmopathy. This clonotype was picked up many times. The antigen is undetermined. Broader study findings: Among thyroid clonotypes expanded above 0.001, most also appeared in blood. Ophthalmopathy was model-predicted a median about 6 months pre-onset.

Diagnosis relied on clinical symptoms, serum thyroxine and TRAb, thyroid ultrasound and orbital computed tomography. The TCR beta CDR3 regions underwent amplification using RNA transcripts as the source. The TCR CDR3 first-round RT-PCR relied on the HTBI primer set. TCRdb used MiXCR to reprocess the multiplex PCR reads, holding one entry per CDR3 protein. The sample has 300,000 to 500,000 distinct CDR3 sequences, around an eighth seen once. Material for sequencing was blood. This TCR was sampled from a man in his forties or fifties with Graves' ophthalmopathy.

This chain's CDR3 is CASSQDPSDTDTQYF. The DNA for the CDR3 is TGTGCCAGCAGCCAAGATCCAAGCGACACAGATACGCAGTATTTT. The chain links TRBV3-1 to TRBJ2-3; no clear D gene. Trimming removed 0 bases at V and 2 bases at J, with 9 bases between. Looked up from germline, CDR1 is LGHDT and CDR2 is YNNKEL (reference sequence). The CDR3 runs 15 residues.